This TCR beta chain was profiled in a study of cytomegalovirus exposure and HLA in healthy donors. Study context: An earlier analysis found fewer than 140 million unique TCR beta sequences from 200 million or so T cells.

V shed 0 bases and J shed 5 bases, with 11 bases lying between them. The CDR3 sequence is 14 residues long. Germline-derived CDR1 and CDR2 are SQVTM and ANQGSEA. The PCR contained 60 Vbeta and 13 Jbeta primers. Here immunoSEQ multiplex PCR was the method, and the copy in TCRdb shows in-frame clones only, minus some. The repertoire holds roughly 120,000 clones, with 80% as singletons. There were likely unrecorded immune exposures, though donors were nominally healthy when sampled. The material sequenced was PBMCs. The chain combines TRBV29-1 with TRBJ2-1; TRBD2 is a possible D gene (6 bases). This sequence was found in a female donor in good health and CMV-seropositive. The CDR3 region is CSVEEGRTDNEQFF. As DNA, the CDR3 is TGCAGCGTTGAAGAAGGGAGGACCGACAATGAGCAGTTCTTC.